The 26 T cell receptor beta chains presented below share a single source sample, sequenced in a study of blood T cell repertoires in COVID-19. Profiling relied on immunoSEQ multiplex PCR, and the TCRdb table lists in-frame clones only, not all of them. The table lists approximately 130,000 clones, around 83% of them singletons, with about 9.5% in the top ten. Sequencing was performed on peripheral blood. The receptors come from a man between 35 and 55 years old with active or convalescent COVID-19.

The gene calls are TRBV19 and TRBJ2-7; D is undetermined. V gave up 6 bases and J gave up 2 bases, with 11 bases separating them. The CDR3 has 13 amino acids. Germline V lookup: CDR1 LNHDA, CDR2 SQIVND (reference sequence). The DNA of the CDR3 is TGTGCCAGTAGCCGGGTCCTCGCCTACGAGCAGTACTTC. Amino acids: CASSRVLAYEQYF.

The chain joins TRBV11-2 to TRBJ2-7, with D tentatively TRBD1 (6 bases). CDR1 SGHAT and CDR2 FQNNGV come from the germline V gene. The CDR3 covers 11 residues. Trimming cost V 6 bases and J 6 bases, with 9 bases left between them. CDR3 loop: CASRLDSEQYF. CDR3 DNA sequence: TGTGCCAGCAGGTTGGACAGCGAGCAGTACTTC.

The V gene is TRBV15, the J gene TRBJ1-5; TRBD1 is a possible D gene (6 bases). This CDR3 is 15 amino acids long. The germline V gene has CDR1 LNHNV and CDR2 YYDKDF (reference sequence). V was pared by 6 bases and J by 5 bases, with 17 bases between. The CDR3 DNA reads TGTGCCACCAGGAACAGGGAGTTTACCGATCAGCCCCAGCATTTT. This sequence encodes CATRNREFTDQPQHF.

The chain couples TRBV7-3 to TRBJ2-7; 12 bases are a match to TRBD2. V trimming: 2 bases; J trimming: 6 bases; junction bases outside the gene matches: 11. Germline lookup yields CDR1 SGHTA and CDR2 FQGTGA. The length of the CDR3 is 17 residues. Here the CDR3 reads CASSLSPRTSGAVEQYF. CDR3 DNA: TGTGCCAGCAGCTTATCTCCTCGGACTAGCGGGGCAGTCGAGCAGTACTTC.

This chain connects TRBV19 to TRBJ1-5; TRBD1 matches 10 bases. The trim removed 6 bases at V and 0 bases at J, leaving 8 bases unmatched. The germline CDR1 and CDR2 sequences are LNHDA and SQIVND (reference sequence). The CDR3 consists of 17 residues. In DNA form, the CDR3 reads TGTGCCAGTAGACCGGGACAGGGGCCTTATAGCAATCAGCCCCAGCATTTT. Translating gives CASRPGQGPYSNQPQHF.

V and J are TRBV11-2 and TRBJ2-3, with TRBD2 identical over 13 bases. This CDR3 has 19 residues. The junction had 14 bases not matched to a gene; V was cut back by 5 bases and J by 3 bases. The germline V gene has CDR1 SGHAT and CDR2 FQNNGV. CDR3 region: CASSPRLAGGGRVTDTQYF. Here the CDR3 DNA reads TGTGCCAGCAGCCCGCGACTAGCGGGGGGAGGACGGGTAACAGATACGCAGTATTTT.

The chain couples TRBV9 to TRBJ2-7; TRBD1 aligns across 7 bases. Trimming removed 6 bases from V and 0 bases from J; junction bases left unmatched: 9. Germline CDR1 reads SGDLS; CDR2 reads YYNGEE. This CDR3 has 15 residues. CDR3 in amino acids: CASTKTGDSSYEQYF. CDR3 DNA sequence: TGTGCCAGCACCAAAACCGGGGACAGCTCCTACGAGCAGTACTTC.

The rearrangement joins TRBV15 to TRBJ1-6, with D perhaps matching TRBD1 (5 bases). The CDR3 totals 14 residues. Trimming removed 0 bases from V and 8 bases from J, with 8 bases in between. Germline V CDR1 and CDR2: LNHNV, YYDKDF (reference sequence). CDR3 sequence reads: CATSRDVGDSPLHF. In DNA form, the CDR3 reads TGTGCCACCAGCAGAGATGTAGGGGATTCACCCCTCCACTTT.

The CDR3 is CASGLAGGGADTQYF. The CDR3 nucleotides read TGTGCCAGCGGACTAGCGGGGGGCGGTGCAGATACGCAGTATTTT. The chain employs TRBV7-2 and TRBJ2-3, with 14 bases lining up with TRBD2. Germline assignment: CDR1 SGHTA and CDR2 FQGNSA. Trimming removed 8 bases from V and 4 bases from J; junction bases left unmatched: 5. The CDR3 length is 15 residues. Looking up the rest from reference TRBV7-2 and TRBJ2-3 gives the full variable domain: GAGVSQSPSNKVTEKGKDVELRCDPISGHTALYWYRQSLGQGLEFLIYFQGNSAPDKSGLPSDRFSAERTGGSVSTLTIQRTQQEDSAVYLCASGLAGGGADTQYFGPGTRLTVL.

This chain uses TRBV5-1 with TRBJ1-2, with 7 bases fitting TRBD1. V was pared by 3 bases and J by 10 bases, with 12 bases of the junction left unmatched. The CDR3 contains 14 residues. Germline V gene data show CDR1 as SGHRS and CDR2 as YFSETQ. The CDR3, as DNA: TGCGCCAGCAGCTCCGGGACAGTCGGGCCGACCTACACCTTC. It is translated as CASSSGTVGPTYTF.

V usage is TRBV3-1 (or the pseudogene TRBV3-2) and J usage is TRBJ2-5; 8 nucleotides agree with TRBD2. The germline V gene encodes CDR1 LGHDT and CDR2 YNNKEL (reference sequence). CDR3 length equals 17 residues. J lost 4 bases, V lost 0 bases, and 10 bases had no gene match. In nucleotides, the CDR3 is TGTGCCAGCAGCCAAGATATGGTCCCGGGGGGGGCAGAGACCCAGTACTTC. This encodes CASSQDMVPGGAETQYF.

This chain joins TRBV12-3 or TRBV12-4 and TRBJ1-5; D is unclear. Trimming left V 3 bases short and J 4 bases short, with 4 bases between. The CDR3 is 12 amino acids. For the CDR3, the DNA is TGTGCCAGCAGTTTTGTAAATCAGCCCCAGCATTTT. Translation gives CASSFVNQPQHF.

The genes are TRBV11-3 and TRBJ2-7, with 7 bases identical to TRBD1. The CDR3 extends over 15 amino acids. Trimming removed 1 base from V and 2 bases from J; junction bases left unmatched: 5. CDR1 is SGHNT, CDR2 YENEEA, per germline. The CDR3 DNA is TGTGCCAGCAGCTTAGCCCCGACAGGGCCCTACGAGCAGTACTTC. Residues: CASSLAPTGPYEQYF.

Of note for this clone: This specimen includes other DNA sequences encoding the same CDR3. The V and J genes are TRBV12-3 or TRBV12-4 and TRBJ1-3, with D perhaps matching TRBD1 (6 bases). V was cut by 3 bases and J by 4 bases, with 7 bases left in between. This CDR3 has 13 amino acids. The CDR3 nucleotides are TGTGCCAGCAGTTTTCAGGGGGGAAACACCATATATTTT. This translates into CASSFQGGNTIYF.

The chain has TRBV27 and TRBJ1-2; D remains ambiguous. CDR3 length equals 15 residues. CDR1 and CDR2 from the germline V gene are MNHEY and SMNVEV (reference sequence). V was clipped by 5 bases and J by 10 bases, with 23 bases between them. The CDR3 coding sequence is TGTGCCAGCAGTAGGAGGAACACGGGCCAATCGGACTACACCTTC. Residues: CASSRRNTGQSDYTF.

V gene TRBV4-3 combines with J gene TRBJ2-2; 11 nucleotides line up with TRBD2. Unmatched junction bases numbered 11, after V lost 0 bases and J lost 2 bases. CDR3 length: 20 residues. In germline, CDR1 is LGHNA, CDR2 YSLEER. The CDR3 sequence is CASSQDSGIAGGINTGELFF. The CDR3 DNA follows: TGCGCCAGCAGCCAAGATTCTGGGATAGCGGGGGGGATAAACACCGGGGAGCTGTTTTTT.

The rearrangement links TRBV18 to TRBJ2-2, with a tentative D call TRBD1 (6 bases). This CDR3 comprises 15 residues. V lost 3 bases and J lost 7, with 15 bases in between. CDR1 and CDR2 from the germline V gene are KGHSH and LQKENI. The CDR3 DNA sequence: TGTGCCAGCTCACCCTACGGGACAAAGGGCGGGGAGCTGTTTTTT. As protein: CASSPYGTKGGELFF.

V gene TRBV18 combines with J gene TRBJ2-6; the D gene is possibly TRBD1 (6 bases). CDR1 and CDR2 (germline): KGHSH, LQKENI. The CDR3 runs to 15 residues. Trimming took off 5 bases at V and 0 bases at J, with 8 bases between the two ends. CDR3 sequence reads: CASSDRRSGANVLTF. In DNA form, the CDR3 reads TGTGCCAGCTCAGACAGGCGCTCTGGGGCCAACGTCCTGACTTTC.

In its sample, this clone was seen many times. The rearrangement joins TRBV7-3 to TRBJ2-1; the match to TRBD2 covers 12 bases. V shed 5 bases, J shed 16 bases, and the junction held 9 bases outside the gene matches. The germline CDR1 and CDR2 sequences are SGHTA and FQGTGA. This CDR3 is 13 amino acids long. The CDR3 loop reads CASSPGLAGTHFF. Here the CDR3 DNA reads TGTGCCAGCAGCCCCGGACTAGCGGGGACCCATTTCTTC.

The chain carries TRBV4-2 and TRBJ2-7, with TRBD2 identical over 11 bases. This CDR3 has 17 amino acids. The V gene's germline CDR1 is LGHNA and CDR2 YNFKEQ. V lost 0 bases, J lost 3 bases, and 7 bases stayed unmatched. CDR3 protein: CASSQDRTSGGLYEQYF. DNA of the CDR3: TGTGCCAGCAGCCAAGATCGCACTAGCGGGGGACTCTACGAGCAGTACTTC.

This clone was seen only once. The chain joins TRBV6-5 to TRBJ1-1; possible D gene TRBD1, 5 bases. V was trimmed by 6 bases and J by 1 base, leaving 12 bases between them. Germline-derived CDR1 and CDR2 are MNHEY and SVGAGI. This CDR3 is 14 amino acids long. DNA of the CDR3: TGTGCCAGCAGATACCCCGGACAGAACACTGAAGCTTTCTTT. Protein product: CASRYPGQNTEAFF.

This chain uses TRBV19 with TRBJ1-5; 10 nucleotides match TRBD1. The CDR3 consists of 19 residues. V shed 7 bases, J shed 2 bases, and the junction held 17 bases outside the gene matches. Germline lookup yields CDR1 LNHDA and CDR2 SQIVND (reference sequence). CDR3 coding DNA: TGTGCCAGTACTCGCGCCCGGGACAGGGGAGGTGTCGGCAATCAGCCCCAGCATTTT. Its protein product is CASTRARDRGGVGNQPQHF. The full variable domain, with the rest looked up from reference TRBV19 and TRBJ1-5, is DGGITQSPKYLFRKEGQNVTLSCEQNLNHDAMYWYRQDPGQGLRLIYYSQIVNDFQKGDIAEGYSVSREKKESFPLTVTSAQKNPTAFYLCASTRARDRGGVGNQPQHFGDGTRLSIL.

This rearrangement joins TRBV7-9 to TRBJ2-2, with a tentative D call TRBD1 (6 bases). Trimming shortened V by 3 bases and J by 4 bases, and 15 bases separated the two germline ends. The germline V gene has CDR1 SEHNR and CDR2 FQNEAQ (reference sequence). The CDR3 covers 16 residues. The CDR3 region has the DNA TGTGCCAGCAGCTTTATCCTGGACAGCCTCACCGGGGAGCTGTTTTTT. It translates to CASSFILDSLTGELFF.

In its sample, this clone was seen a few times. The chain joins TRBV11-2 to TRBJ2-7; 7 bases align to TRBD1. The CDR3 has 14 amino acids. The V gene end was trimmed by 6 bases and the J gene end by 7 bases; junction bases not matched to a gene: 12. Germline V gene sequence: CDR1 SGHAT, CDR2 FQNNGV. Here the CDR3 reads CASRSPRQGPEQYF. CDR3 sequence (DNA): TGTGCCAGCAGGTCCCCACGACAGGGTCCGGAGCAGTACTTC.

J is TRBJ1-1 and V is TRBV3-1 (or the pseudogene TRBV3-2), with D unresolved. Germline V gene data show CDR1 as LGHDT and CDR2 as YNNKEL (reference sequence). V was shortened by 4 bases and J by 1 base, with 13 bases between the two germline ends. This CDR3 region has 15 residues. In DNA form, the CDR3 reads TGTGCCAGCAGCCCCCTCCGGGGTTCGAACACTGAAGCTTTCTTT. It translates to CASSPLRGSNTEAFF.

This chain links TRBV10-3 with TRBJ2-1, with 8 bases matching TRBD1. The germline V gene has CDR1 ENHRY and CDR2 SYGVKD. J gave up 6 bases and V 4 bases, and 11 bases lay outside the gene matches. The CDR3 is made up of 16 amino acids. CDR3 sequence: CAISGSPGTGLNEQFF. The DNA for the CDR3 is TGTGCCATCAGTGGAAGTCCCGGGACAGGTCTCAATGAGCAGTTCTTC.